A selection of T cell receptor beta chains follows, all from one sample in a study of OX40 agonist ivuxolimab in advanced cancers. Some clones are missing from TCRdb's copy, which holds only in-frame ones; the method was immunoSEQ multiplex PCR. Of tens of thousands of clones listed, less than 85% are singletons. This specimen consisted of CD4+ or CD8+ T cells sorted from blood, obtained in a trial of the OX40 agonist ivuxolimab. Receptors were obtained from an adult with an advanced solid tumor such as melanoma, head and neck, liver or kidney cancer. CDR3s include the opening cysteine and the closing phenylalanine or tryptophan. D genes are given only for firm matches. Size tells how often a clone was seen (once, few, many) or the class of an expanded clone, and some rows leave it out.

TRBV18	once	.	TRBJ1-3	TGTGCCAGCTCCCCAGTCGTCGGGCTCTCTGGAAACACCATATATTTT	CASSPVVGLSGNTIYF
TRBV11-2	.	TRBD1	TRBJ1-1	TGTGCCAGCAGCAGGACAGGGTTAGACACTGAAGCTTTCTTT	CASSRTGLDTEAFF
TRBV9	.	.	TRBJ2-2	TGTGCCAGCAGCGCCAGAGGCGGGGTTGGTGTGGCCGGGGAGCTGTTTTTT	CASSARGGVGVAGELFF
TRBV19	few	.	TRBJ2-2	TGTGCCAGCCGATCTAGCTCGAACACCGGGGAGCTGTTTTTT	CASRSSSNTGELFF
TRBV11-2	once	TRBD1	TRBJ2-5	TGTGCCAGCAGCCGGATTGGGGACAGGGGGCTGGAGACCCAGTACTTC	CASSRIGDRGLETQYF
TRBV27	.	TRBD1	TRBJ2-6	TGTGCCAGCAGCCTCTTCCGGGACAGCATTCGATGCTCTGGGGCCAACGTCCTGACTTTC	CASSLFRDSIRCSGANVLTF
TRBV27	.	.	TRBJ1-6	TGTGCCAGCAGTTTGTTGAATTCACCCCTCCACTTT	CASSLLNSPLHF
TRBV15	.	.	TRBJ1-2	TGTGCCACCAGCTTCCGGTCCTATGGCTACACCTTC	CATSFRSYGYTF
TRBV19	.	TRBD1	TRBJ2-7	TGTGCCAGTAGTCTCACCGGGACAGGGGTGGGGGAGCAGTACTTC	CASSLTGTGVGEQYF
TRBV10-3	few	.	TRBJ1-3	TGTGCCATCAGTGAGCTGAAACGGAGCTCTGGAAACACCATATATTTT	CAISELKRSSGNTIYF
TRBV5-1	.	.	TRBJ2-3	TGCGCCAGCAGCTTAGTTCCCGGATCTAGCACAGATACGCAGTATTTT	CASSLVPGSSTDTQYF
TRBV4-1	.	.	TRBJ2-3	TGCGCCAGCAGCCGCATCGCTAGCACAGATACGCAGTATTTT	CASSRIASTDTQYF
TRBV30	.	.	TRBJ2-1	TGTGCCTGGAGCCGCGTCACAAATGAGCAGTTCTTC	CAWSRVTNEQFF
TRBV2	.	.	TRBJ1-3	TGTGCCAGCAGCGCTGACAGGATCTCTGGAAACACCATATATTTT	CASSADRISGNTIYF
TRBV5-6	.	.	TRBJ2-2	TGTGCCAGCAGCTCCCTGAGAGTTGGTAACACCGGGGAGCTGTTTTTT	CASSSLRVGNTGELFF
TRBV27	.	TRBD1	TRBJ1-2	TGTGCCAGTTCCTCGACAGGGCTTGGGTTTGGCTACACCTTC	CASSSTGLGFGYTF
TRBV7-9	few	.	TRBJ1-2	TGTGCCAGCAGCTTATTTCCGGGCCAGGCCTATGGCTACACCTTC	CASSLFPGQAYGYTF
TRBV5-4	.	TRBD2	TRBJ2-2	TGTGCCAGCAGCTTAAGGACTAGCGGGACTGGGGAGCTGTTTTTT	CASSLRTSGTGELFF
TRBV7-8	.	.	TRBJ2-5	TGTGCCAGCAGCTTACCCCGCTATACAGGCCAAGAGACCCAGTACTTC	CASSLPRYTGQETQYF
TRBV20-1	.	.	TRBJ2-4	TGCAGTGCTAAGCCGAACATTCAGTACTTC	CSAKPNIQYF
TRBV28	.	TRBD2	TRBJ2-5	TGTGCCAGCAGAACGCTAGCGGGGGCCCAAGAGACCCAGTACTTC	CASRTLAGAQETQYF
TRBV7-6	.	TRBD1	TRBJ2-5	TGTGCCAGCAGCTTAAGGGGGCTAAAAGAGACCCAGTACTTC	CASSLRGLKETQYF
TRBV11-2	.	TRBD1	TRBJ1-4	TGTGCCAGCAGCTATCGTGGTATCGGACAGGGGGCAACTAATGAAAAACTGTTTTTT	CASSYRGIGQGATNEKLFF
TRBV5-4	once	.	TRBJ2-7	TGTGCCAGCAGCTCAAAGGGCTACCTAAACTCCTACGAGCAGTACTTC	CASSSKGYLNSYEQYF
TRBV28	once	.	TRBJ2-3	TGTGCCAGCAGCAGCGCGAGCGGGACAGATACGCAGTATTTT	CASSSASGTDTQYF
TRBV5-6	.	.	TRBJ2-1	TGTGCCAGCAGCTTCTGGACTAAAGCATACTACAATGAGCAGTTCTTC	CASSFWTKAYYNEQFF
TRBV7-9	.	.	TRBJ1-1	TGTGCCAGCAACCAACTCAGCGGCAGGAACACTGAAGCTTTCTTT	CASNQLSGRNTEAFF
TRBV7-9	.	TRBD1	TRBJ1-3	TGTGCCAGCAGCTGGTGGACAGGGGGAAGCGGGGGAAACACCATATATTTT	CASSWWTGGSGGNTIYF
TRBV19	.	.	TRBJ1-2	TGTGCCAGTAGTCCTCGGCAGATCGGCTACACCTTC	CASSPRQIGYTF
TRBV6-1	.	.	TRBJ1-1	TGTGCCAGCGGCCCTTGGGGGGGCACTGAAGCTTTCTTT	CASGPWGGTEAFF
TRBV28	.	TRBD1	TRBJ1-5	TGTGCCAGCAGTTTATTGAAGACAGGGCGGAATCAGCCCCAGCATTTT	CASSLLKTGRNQPQHF
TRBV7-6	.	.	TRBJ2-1	TGTGCCAGCAGCGGGAGAGGGAGGAGAGACAATGAGCAGTTCTTC	CASSGRGRRDNEQFF
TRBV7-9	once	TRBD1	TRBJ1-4	TGTGCCAGCACCTGGACAGGGATGAATGAAAAACTGTTTTTT	CASTWTGMNEKLFF
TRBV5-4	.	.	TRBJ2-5	TGTGCCAGCAGCGTCTCAGTAGGGGTTTTTGAGACCCAGTACTTC	CASSVSVGVFETQYF
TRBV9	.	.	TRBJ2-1	TGTGCCAGCAGCGAAAGGGGAACACCCTACAATGAGCAGTTCTTC	CASSERGTPYNEQFF
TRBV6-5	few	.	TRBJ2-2	TGTGCCAGCAGTTATTTGAACACCGGGGAGCTGTTTTTT	CASSYLNTGELFF
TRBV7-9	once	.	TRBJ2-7	TGTGCCAGCAGCCGCATTGCAGGTGCCTACGAGCAGTACTTC	CASSRIAGAYEQYF
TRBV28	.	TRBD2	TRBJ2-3	TGTGCCAGCGGCGGGGGGGGGATATCCACAGATACGCAGTATTTT	CASGGGGISTDTQYF
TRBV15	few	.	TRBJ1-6	TGTGCCACCAGAGGCCCACGAGAGACTTCACCCCTCCACTTT	CATRGPRETSPLHF
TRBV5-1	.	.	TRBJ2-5	TGCGCCAGCAGCTTGGAACAGACCCAGTACTTC	CASSLEQTQYF
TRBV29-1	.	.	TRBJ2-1	TGCAGCTTCCCCCGCCAGGGTTATGAGCAGTTCTTC	CSFPRQGYEQFF
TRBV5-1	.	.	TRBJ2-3	TGCGCCAGCAGCTTCCAGAGGGGCGCAGATACGCAGTATTTT	CASSFQRGADTQYF
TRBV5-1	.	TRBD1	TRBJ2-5	TGCGCCAGCAGCTTGGGTCTCGGGACAGTGCCAGAGACCCAGTACTTC	CASSLGLGTVPETQYF
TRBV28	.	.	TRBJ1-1	TGTGCCAGCAGTTTATTTGTTGGAGCTGAAGCTTTCTTT	CASSLFVGAEAFF